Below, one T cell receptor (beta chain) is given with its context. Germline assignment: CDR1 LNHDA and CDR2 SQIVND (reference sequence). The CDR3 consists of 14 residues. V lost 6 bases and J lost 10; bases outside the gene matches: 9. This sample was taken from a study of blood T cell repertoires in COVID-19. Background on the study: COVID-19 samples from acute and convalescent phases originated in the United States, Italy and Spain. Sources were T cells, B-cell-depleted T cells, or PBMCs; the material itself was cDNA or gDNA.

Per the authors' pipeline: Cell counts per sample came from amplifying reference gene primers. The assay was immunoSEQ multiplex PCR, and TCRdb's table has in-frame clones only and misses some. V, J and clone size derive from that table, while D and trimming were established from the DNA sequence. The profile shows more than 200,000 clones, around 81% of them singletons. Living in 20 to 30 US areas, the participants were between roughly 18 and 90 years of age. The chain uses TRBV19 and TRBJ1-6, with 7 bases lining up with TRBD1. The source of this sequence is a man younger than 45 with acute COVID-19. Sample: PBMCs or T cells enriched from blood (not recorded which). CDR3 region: CASSQTGLGSPLHF. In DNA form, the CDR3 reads TGTGCCAGTAGCCAGACAGGGCTTGGGTCACCCCTCCACTTT.